This T cell receptor beta chain was captured in a study of blood T cell repertoires in COVID-19. Study as a whole: COVID-19 samples collected from the United States, Italy and Spain covered acute and convalescent phases. The analysed material was cDNA or gDNA that came from T cells, B-cell-depleted T cells, or PBMCs.

Source study methods: Amplification of reference gene primers provided the estimated nucleated cell counts. The assay was immunoSEQ multiplex PCR, and TCRdb's table has in-frame clones only and misses some. That table furnishes V, J and clone size, whereas the DNA furnished D and trimming. The sample comprises 200,000 to 250,000 clones, 88% of which are singletons, and about 2.5% rests with the top ten. In this sample, this clone turned up a few times. V lost 2 bases and J lost 4, with 17 bases in between. This CDR3 has 17 residues. Germline CDR1 LGHDT, CDR2 YNNKEL (reference sequence). The sequenced material came from peripheral blood. V is TRBV3-1 (or the pseudogene TRBV3-2) and J is TRBJ1-4, with no clear D. The clonotype was recovered from a woman aged 60-75 years with acute or convalescent COVID-19. The CDR3 nucleotides read TGTGCCAGCAGCCAAAAATCCGATTCTACTTTTAATGAAAAACTGTTTTTT. As protein: CASSQKSDSTFNEKLFF.